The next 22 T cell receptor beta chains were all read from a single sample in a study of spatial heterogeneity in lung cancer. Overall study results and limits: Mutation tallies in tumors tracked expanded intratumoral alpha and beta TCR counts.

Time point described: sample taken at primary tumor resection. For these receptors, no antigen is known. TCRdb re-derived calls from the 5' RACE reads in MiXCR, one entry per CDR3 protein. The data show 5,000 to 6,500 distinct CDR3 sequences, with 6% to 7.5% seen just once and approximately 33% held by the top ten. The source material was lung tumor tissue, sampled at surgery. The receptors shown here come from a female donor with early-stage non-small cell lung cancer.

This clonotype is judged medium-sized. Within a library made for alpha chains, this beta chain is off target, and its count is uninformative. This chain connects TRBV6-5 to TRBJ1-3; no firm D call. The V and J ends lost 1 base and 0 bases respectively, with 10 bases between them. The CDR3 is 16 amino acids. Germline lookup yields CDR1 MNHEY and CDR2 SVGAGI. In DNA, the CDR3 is TGTGCCAGCAGTTACTACCACCTAGACTCTGGAAACACCATATATTTT. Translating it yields CASSYYHLDSGNTIYF.

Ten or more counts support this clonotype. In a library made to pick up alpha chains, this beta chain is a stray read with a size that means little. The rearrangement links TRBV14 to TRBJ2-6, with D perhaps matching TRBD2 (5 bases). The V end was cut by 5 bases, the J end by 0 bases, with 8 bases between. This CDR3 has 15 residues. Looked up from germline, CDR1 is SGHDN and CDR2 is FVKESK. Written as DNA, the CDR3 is TGTGCCAGCAGCGCCCGGGACTCTGGGGCCAACGTCCTGACTTTC. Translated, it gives CASSARDSGANVLTF.

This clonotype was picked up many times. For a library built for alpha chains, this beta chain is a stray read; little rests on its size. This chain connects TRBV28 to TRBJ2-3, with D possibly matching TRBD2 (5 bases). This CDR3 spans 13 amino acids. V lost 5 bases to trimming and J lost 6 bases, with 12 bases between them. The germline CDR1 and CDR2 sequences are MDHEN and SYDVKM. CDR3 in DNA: TGTGCCAGCAGTCAGCGGCCGGGGGATACGCAGTATTTT. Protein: CASSQRPGDTQYF.

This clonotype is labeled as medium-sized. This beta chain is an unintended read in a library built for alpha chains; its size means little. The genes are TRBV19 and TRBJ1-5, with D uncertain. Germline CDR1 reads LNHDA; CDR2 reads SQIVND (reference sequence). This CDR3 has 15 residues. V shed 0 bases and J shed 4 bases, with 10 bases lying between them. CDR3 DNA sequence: TGTGCCAGTAGTATAGATTCCAGCTTTAATCAGCCCCAGCATTTT. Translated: CASSIDSSFNQPQHF.

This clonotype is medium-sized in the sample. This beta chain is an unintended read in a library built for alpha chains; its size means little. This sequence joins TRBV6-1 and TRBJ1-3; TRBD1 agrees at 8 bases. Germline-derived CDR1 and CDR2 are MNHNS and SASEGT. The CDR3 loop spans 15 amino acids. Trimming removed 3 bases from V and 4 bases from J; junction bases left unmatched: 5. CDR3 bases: TGTGCCAGCAGTGACTCCGGGACAGGAGGAAACACCATATATTTT. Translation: CASSDSGTGGNTIYF.

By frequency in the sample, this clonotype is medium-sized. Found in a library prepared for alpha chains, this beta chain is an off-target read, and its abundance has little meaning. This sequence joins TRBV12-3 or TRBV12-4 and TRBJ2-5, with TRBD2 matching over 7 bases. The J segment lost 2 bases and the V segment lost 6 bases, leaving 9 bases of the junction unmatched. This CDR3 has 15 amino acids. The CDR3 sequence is CASSPASGGQETQYF. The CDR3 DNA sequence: TGTGCCAGCAGCCCCGCCTCCGGGGGGCAAGAGACCCAGTACTTC.

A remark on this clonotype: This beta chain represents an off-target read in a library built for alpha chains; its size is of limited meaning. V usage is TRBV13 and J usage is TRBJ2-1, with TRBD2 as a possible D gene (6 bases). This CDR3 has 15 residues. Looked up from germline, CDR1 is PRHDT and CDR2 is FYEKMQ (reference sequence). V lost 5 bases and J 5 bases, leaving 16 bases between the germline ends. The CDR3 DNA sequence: TGTGCCAGCAGCACTGCCCGCCGGGGGAACAATGAGCAGTTCTTC. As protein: CASSTARRGNNEQFF.

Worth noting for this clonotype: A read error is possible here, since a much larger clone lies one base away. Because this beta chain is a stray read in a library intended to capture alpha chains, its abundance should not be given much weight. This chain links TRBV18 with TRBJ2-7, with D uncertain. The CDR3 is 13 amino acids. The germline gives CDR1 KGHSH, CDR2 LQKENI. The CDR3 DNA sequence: TGTGCCGGCTCATCAATACAAGTATACGAGCAGTACTTC. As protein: CAGSSIQVYEQYF.

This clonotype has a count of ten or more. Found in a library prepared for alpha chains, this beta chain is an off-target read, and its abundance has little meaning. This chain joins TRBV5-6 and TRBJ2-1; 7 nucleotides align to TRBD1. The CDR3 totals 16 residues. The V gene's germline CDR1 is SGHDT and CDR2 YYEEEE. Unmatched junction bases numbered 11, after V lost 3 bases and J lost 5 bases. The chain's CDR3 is CASSSRTGWTNNEQFF. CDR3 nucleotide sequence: TGTGCCAGCAGCTCCAGGACAGGTTGGACGAACAATGAGCAGTTCTTC.

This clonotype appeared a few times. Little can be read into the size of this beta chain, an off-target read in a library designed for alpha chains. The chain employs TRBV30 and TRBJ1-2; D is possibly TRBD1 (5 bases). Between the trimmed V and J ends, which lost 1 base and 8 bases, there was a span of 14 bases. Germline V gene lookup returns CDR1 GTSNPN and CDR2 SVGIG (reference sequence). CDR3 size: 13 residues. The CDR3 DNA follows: TGTGCCTGGAGTGCTCTGGGTTCAGGGGGCTACACCTTC. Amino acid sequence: CAWSALGSGGYTF.

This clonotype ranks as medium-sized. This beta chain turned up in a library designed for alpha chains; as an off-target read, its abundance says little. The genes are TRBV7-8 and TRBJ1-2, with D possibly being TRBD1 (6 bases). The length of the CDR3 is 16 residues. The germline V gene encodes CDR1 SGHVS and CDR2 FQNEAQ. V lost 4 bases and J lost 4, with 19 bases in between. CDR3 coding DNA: TGTGCCAGCAGCTCATACAGGGCCCAGGAGAGCTATGGCTACACCTTC. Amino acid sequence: CASSSYRAQESYGYTF.

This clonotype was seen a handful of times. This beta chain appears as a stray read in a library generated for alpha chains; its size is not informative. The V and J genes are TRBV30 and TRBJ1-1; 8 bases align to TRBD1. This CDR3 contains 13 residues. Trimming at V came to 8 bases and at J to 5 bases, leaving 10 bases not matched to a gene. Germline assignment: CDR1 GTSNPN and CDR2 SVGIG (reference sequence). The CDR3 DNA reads TGTGCCCGGGCGGACAGGGCGGGTACTGAAGCTTTCTTT. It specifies CARADRAGTEAFF.

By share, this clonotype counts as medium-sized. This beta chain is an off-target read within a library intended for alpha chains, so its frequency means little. The CDR3 sequence: CAISERTGGHYEQYV. The CDR3 bases are TGTGCCATCAGTGAGCGGACAGGGGGACACTACGAGCAGTACGTC. This chain uses TRBV10-3 with TRBJ2-7, with TRBD1 identical over 10 bases. The CDR3 extends over 15 amino acids. Germline trimming cut 2 bases from V and 3 bases from J; bases unmatched to any gene: 4. Germline V CDR1 and CDR2: ENHRY, SYGVKD.

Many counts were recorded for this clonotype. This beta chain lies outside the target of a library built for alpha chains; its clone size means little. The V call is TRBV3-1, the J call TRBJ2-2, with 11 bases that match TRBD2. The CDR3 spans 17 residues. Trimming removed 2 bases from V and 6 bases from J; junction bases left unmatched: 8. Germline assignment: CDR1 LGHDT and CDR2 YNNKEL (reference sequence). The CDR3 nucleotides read TGTGCCAGCAGCCAAATCGGGACTAGCGGCAGGGCCGGGGAGCTGTTTTTT. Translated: CASSQIGTSGRAGELFF.

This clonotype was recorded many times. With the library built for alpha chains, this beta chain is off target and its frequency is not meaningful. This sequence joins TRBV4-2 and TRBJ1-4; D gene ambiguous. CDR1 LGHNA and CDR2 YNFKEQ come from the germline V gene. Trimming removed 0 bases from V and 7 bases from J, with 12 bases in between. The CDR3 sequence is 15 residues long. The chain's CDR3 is CASSQDPAGSEKLFF. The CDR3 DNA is TGTGCCAGCAGCCAAGATCCGGCAGGAAGTGAAAAACTGTTTTTT.

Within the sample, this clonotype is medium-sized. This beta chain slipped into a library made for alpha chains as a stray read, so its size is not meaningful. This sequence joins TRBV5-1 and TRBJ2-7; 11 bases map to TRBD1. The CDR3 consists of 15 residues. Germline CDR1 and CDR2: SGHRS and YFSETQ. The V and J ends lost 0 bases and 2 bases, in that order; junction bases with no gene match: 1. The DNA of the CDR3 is TGCGCCAGCAGCTTGGGGGACAGGGGGGCCTACGAGCAGTACTTC. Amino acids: CASSLGDRGAYEQYF.

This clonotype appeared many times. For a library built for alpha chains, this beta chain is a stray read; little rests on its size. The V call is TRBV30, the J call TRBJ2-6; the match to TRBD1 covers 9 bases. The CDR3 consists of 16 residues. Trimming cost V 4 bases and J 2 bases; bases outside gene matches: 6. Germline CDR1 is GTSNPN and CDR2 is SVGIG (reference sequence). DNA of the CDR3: TGTGCCTGGACCCGGGACAGGGTGCCTGGGGCCAACGTCCTGACTTTC. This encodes CAWTRDRVPGANVLTF.

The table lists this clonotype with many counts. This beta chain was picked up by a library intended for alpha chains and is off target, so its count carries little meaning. The CDR3 DNA reads TGTGCCAGCAGCTCAATGGACAGGGCGAGGGGTGAAAAACTGTTTTTT. Its protein product is CASSSMDRARGEKLFF. The gene calls are TRBV7-9 and TRBJ1-4, with 8 nucleotides matching TRBD1. Trimming took 4 bases from V and 7 from J; bases not matched to a gene: 11. The length of the CDR3 is 16 residues. Germline CDR1 is SEHNR and CDR2 is FQNEAQ (reference sequence).

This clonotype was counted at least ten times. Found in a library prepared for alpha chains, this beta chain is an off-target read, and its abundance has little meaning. The CDR3 nucleotides are TGTGCCAGCAGTCTAACTCAGGATACGCAGTATTTT. This codes for CASSLTQDTQYF. V usage is TRBV12-3 or TRBV12-4 and J usage is TRBJ2-3; unclear D gene. The CDR3 is 12 residues long. V was trimmed by 5 bases and J by 6 bases, leaving 9 bases between them.

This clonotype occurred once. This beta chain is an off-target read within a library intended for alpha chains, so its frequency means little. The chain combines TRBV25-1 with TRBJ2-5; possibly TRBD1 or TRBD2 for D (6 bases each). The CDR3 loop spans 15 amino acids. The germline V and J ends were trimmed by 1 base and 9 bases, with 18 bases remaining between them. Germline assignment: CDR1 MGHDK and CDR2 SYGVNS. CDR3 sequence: CASSEWRGSAEPQYF. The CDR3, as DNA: TGTGCCAGCAGTGAATGGAGGGGGAGCGCGGAGCCCCAGTACTTC.

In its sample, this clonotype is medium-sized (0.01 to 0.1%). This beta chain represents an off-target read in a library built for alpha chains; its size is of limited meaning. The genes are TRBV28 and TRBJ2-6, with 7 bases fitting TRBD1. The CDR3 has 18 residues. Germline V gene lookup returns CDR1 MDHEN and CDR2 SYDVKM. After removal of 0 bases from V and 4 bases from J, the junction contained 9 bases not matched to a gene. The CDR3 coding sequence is TGTGCCAGCAGTTTATGGACAGGGAGCCCTGGAGGGGCCAACGTCCTGACTTTC. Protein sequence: CASSLWTGSPGGANVLTF.

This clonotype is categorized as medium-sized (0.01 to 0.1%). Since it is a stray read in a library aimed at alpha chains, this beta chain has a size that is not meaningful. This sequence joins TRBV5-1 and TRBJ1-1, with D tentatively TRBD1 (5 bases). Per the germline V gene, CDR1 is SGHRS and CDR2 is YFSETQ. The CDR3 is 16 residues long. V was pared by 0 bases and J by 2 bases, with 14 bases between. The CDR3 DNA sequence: TGCGCCAGCAGCTTGGCGCAGGGATCGAGAAACACTGAAGCTTTCTTT. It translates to CASSLAQGSRNTEAFF.